This T cell receptor (beta chain) originates from a study of shared clonotypes between healthy human individuals. Evenly divided among several immunoSEQ plates was the genomic DNA of each subset. The method was immunoSEQ multiplex PCR; TCRdb's version includes in-frame clones alone and lacks a portion of them. Here the sample spans about 820,000 clones, 92% being singletons. The germline V gene has CDR1 MGHRA and CDR2 YSYEKL. There are 19 residues in the CDR3. V trimming: 0 bases; J trimming: 0 bases; junction bases outside the gene matches: 6. CD8 cells regarded as naive lacked CD45RO, were positively chosen for CCR7, and omitted terminally differentiated effector memory CD45RA+ cells.

This rearrangement joins TRBV4-1 to TRBJ2-6; TRBD2 matches at 9 bases. The sequence was collected from a man aged 25 to 40 in good health. Sequenced input: naive CD8+ T cells sorted from blood. The CDR3 DNA reads TGCGCCAGCAGCCAAGAAGCGACTAGCGGAGACTCTGGGGCCAACGTCCTGACTTTC. Amino acids: CASSQEATSGDSGANVLTF.